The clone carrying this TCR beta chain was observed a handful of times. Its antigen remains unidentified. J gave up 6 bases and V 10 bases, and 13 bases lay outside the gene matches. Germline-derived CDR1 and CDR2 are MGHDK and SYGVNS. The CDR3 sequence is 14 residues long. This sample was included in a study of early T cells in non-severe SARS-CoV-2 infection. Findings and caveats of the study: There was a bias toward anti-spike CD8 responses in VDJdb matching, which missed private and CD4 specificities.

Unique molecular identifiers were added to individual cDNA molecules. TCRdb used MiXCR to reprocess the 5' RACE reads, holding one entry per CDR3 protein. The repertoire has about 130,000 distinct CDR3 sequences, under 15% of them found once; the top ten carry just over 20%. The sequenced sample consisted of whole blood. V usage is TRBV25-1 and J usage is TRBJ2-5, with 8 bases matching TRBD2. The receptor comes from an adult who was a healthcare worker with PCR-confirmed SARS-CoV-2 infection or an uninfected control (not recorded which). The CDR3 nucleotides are TGTGCCACCTCCCTCGCGGGGGGCGCGAAGACCCAGTACTTC. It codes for CATSLAGGAKTQYF.